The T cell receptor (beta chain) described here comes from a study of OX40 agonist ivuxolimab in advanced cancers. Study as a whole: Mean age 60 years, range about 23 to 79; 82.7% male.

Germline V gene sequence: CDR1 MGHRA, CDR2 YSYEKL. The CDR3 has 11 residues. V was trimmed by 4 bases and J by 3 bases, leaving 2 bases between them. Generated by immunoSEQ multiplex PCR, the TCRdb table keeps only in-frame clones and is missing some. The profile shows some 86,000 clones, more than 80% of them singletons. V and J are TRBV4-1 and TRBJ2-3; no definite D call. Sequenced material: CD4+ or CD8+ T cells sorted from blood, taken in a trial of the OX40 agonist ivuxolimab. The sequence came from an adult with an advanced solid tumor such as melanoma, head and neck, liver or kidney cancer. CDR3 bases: TGCGCCAGCAGCCTGACAGATACGCAGTATTTT. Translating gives CASSLTDTQYF.